This entry is about one T cell receptor beta chain. The CDR3 runs to 15 residues. CDR1 and CDR2 from the germline V gene are SEHNR and FQNEAQ (reference sequence). V gave up 5 bases and J gave up 9 bases; unmatched junction bases: 10. This entry belongs to a study of blood T cells in healthy people across ages. For the second PCR, which ran for roughly 6 to 11 cycles, a sample-barcoded 5' primer and a J-beta primer mix were used. TCRdb independently ran MiXCR on the 5' RACE reads; one entry per CDR3 protein. The sample lists over 500,000 distinct CDR3 sequences, about 25% occurring once. Separately, the same data were catalogued under a study of T cells of mothers and their children. That work states: Three mothers and their six children, all healthy Caucasians, donated.

The sequence was obtained from a boy between 2 and 10 years old in good health. J is TRBJ2-1 and V is TRBV7-9; 10 bases align to TRBD1. The sequencing sample was made of blood. CDR3 loop: CASSASGTGDAEQFF. CDR3 DNA sequence: TGTGCCAGCAGCGCCTCCGGGACAGGGGACGCTGAGCAGTTCTTC.